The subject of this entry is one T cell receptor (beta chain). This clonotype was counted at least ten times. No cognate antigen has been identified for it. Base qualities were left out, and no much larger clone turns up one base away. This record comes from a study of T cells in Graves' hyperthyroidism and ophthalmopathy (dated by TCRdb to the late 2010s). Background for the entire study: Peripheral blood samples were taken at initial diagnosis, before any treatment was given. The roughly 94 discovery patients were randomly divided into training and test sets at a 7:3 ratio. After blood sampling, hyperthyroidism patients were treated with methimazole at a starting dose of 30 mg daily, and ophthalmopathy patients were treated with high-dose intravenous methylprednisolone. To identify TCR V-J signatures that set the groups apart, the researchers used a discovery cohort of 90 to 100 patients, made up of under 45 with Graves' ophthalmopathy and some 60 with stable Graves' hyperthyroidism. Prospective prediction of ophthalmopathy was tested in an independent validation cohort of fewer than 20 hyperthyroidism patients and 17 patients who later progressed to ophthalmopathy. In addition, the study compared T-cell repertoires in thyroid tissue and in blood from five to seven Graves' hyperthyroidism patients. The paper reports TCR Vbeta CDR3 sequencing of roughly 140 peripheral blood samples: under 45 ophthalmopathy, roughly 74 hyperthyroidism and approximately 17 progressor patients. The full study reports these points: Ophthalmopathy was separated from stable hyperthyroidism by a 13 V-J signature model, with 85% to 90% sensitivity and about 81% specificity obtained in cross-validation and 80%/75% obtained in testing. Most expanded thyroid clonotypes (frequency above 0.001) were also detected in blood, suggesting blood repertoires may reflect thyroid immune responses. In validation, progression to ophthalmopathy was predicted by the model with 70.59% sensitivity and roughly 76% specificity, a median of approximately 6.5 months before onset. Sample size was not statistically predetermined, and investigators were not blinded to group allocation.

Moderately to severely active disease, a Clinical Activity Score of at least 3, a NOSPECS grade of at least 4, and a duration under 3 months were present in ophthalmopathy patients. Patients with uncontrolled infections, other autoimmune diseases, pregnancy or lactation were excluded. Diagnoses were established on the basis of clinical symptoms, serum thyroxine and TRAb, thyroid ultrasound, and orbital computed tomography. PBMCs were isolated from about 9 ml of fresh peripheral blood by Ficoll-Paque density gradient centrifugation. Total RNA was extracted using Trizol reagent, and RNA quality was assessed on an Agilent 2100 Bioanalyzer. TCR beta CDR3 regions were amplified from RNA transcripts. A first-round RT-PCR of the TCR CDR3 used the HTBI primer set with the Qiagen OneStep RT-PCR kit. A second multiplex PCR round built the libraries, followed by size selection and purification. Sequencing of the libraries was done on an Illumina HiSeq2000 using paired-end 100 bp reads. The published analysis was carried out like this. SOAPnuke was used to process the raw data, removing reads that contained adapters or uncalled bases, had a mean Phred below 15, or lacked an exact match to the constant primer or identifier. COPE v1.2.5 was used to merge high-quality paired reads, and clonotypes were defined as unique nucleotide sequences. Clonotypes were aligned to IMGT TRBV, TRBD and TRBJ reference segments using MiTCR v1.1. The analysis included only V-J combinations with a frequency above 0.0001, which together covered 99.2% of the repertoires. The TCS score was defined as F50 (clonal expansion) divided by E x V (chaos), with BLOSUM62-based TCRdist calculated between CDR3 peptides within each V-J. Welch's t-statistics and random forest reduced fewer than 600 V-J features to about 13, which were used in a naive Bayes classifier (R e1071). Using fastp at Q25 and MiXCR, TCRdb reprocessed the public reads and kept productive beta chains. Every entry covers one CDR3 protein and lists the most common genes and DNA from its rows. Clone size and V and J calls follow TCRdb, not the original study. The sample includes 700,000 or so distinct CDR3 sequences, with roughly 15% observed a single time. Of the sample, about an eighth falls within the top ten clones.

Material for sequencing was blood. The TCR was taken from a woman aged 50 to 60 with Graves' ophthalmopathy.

The DNA is as follows: TGTGCCAGCAGCGTGGGGACAGGCCACTACTACGAGCAGTACTTC. Its product reads: CASSVGTGHYYEQYF. The chain was built from TRBV5-6 and TRBJ2-7; a stretch of 8 junction bases matches TRBD1. The cysteine opens and the phenylalanine closes a CDR3 of 15 amino acids. Only the CDR3 DNA stays, 45 bases, in frame from base 1. Reading the germline V gene gives CDR1 SGHDT and CDR2 YYEEEE. Compared with germline, V lacks 4 bases and J lacks 3 bases; bases without a gene match: 9. Reference TRBV5-6 and TRBJ2-7 proteins supply the regions before and after the CDR3; the full variable domain is: DAGVTQSPTHLIKTRGQQVTLRCSPKSGHDTVSWYQQALGQGPQFIFQYYEEEERQRGNFPDRFSGHQFPNYSSELNVNALLLGDSALYLCASSVGTGHYYEQYFGPGTRLTVT.